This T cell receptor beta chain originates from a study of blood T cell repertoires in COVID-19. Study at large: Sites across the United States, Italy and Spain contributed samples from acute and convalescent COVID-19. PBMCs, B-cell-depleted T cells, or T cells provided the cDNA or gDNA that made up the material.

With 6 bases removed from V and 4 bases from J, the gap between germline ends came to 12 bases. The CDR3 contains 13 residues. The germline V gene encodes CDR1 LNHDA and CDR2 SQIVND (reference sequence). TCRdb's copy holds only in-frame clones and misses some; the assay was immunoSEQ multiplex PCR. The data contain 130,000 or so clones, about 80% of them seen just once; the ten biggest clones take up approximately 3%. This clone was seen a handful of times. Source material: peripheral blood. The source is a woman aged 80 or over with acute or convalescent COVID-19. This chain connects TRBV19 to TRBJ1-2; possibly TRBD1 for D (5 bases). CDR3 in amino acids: CASREDGGYGYTF. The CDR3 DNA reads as TGTGCCAGTAGAGAGGACGGGGGCTATGGCTACACCTTC.